Detailed here is one T cell receptor beta chain. In the original processing: Quantification of nucleated cells was approximated via reference gene primer amplification. Libraries were prepared by immunoSEQ multiplex PCR; TCRdb keeps only in-frame clonotypes and omits some of them. V and J calls and clone size are as listed in that table; D and trimming were resolved from the DNA. The sample holds some 130,000 clones, 79% seen once. This entry is derived from a study of blood T cell repertoires in COVID-19. Background on the study: Some COVID-19 samples were acute and others convalescent; all came from the United States, Italy and Spain. PBMCs, B-cell-depleted T cells, or T cells provided the cDNA or gDNA that made up the material.

Input material: peripheral blood. The receptor comes from a man in his fifties or sixties with acute or convalescent COVID-19.

The CDR3 protein is CASSSGQRAFF. In DNA form, the CDR3 reads TGCGCCAGCAGCTCCGGACAGAGGGCTTTCTTT. The V call is TRBV5-1, the J call TRBJ1-1, with D perhaps TRBD1 (6 bases). CDR3 length: 11 amino acids. Germline V lookup: CDR1 SGHRS, CDR2 YFSETQ. The V end lost 3 bases, the J end lost 11 bases, and 11 bases lay between the germline ends.